These T cell receptor beta chains were read from a single sample in a study of radiotherapy plus CTLA-4 blockade in lung cancer. Assay: immunoSEQ multiplex PCR; the TCRdb copy retains only in-frame clones and omits some. The table shows several thousand clones, with roughly 83% occurring only once. This material consisted of tumor tissue, taken from a patient treated with radiotherapy plus ipilimumab. Every receptor here comes from a human donor with non-small cell lung cancer that progressed on radiotherapy plus ipilimumab. Each CDR3 is given with its conserved first and last residue. D genes are given only for firm matches. Clone sizes are given selectively: once, few, many, or a class where the clone is expanded.

J: TRBJ1-1
size: .
V: TRBV11-3
D: .
DNA: TGTGCCAGCAGCTTATCAGGCTCTGAAGCTTTCTTT
CDR3: CASSLSGSEAFF

J: TRBJ2-1
size: .
V: TRBV15
D: .
DNA: TGTGCCACCAAGGGGTGGGGGGATGAGCAGTTCTTC
CDR3: CATKGWGDEQFF

J: TRBJ2-3
size: .
V: TRBV9
D: TRBD2
DNA: TGTGCCAGCAGCGTAGGGGCTAGCGGGGCTCCAGATACGCAGTATTTT
CDR3: CASSVGASGAPDTQYF

J: TRBJ2-7
size: .
V: TRBV7-2
D: .
DNA: TGTGCCACCTCCAGGGACCGAAACTCCTACGAGCGGTACTTC
CDR3: CATSRDRNSYERYF

J: TRBJ2-3
size: .
V: TRBV12-5
D: .
DNA: TGTGCTAGTGCCCCTCACGCTCCAGATACGCAGTATTTT
CDR3: CASAPHAPDTQYF

J: TRBJ1-1
size: .
V: TRBV29-1
D: .
DNA: TGCAGCGGGACGGGACATCTGAACACTGAAGCTTTCTTT
CDR3: CSGTGHLNTEAFF

J: TRBJ2-7
size: few
V: TRBV6-1
D: .
DNA: TGTGCCAGCAGTGAAAATACAGGGGGGGACGAGCAGTACTTC
CDR3: CASSENTGGDEQYF

J: TRBJ2-3
size: .
V: TRBV27
D: TRBD1
DNA: TGTGCCAGCAGTCTCGCAGGGGGCGCAGATACGCAGTATTTT
CDR3: CASSLAGGADTQYF

J: TRBJ2-7
size: .
V: TRBV4-3
D: .
DNA: TGCGCCAGCAGCCAAGAGGTCCGGGCCACCTACGAGCAGTACTTC
CDR3: CASSQEVRATYEQYF

J: TRBJ1-4
size: .
V: TRBV2
D: TRBD1
DNA: TGTGCCAGCAGTCCCGACAGGGTCGGTGAAAAACTGTTTTTT
CDR3: CASSPDRVGEKLFF

J: TRBJ1-2
size: few
V: TRBV11-2
D: TRBD1
DNA: TGTGCCAGCAGCTTAGATCAAGTGACAGGGCCCTACTATGGCTACACCTTC
CDR3: CASSLDQVTGPYYGYTF

J: TRBJ1-4
size: once
V: TRBV6-6
D: TRBD1
DNA: TGTGCCAGTAGGACAGGGGTAATGGAAAAACTGTTTTTT
CDR3: CASRTGVMEKLFF

J: TRBJ2-7
size: .
V: TRBV2
D: .
DNA: TGTGCCAGCCTTGACGCCCGGGGTATCGAGCAGTACTTC
CDR3: CASLDARGIEQYF

J: TRBJ1-1
size: .
V: TRBV19
D: .
DNA: TGTGCCAGTAGTATCGCTAACAGTTACACTGAAGCTTTCTTT
CDR3: CASSIANSYTEAFF

J: TRBJ1-2
size: .
V: TRBV5-1
D: TRBD1
DNA: TGCGCCAGCAGCAGAGATCCGGGACAGTCTAACTATGGCTACACCTTC
CDR3: CASSRDPGQSNYGYTF

J: TRBJ1-5
size: .
V: TRBV5-8
D: .
DNA: TGTGCCAGCAGCTTAGGCAGCTACAATCAGCCCCAGCATTTT
CDR3: CASSLGSYNQPQHF

J: TRBJ1-1
size: .
V: TRBV7-2
D: .
DNA: TGTGCCAGCAGCCCCGCATCGTGGGGTGGCACTGAAGCTTTCTTT
CDR3: CASSPASWGGTEAFF